Sequencing of this TCR beta chain was carried out in a study of T cell responses to AZD1222 COVID-19 vaccine (dated by TCRdb to about 2021). About the full investigation: AZD1222 recipients given second doses at about 4 weeks or at about 12 weeks were pooled, since spike-specific TCR depth and breadth were not found to differ between the two schedules. A total of around 240 trial participants underwent TCR sequencing, of whom roughly 210 had received two doses of AZD1222 and some 25 had received two doses of the MenACWY control vaccine. Enrollment into the trials was organized by age into subgroups of 18-55, 56-69 and 70-plus years, and those subgroups contained roughly 150, 30 and 60 TCR-sequenced participants, respectively.

General study outcomes and caveats: Because no samples from the day 14 peak response were available, repertoires could be characterized only after the peak T cell response. Nearly half of unique spike-specific TCRs reportedly recognized epitopes outside regions mutated in the B.1.351 and B.1.1.7 variants. After two AZD1222 doses, spike-specific TCR breadth and depth were significantly higher than at day 0 and than in MenACWY recipients. Only a handful of AZD1222 recipients were SARS-CoV-2 seropositive at baseline, limiting conclusions about previously exposed vaccinees. In the small 56-69-year group, the increase in depth fell short of significance, most likely because of low power. Vaccine-associated CD4 TCRs spanned the whole spike protein, with dominant responses in regions 160-218 and 743-854. Most participants were white British and females outnumbered males, and the authors suggested that clonal diversity may have been underestimated.

The time point label corresponds to: baseline before first vaccination. Vaccinee samples were obtained from the UK trials COV001 and COV002, which included a single-blind randomized controlled phase 2/3 trial of AZD1222 (ChAdOx1 nCoV-19) in healthy adults. For TCRbeta chain sequencing, PBMC samples were collected from trial participants at day 0 and at day 28 after the second dose. This clone appeared a single time. The antigen this receptor binds is unknown. No much larger clonotype is one base removed from it; base qualities were not supplied. The CDR3 starts with the cysteine, ends with the phenylalanine, and has 14 residues. Just CDR3 DNA is preserved here, 42 bases in frame from base 1. CDR1 and CDR2 are drawn from the germline V gene: SGHVS, FQNEAQ. Clipping removes 5 bases from V and 3 bases from J, with 6 as the unmatched junction base count. The CDR3 regions of human TCRbeta chains were analyzed by immunosequencing. Regarding the original processing steps: Repertoire TCRs were matched against a reference library of SARS-CoV-2-specific TCRs generated with the MIRA antigen-specificity platform. Breadth meant the fraction of unique TCRs that were SARS-CoV-2-associated, whereas depth meant the fraction of total T cells that were SARS-CoV-2-associated. Using the MIRA data, each spike-specific TCR was mapped to the spike region that the TCR reacts to and placed in a CD4 or CD8 class. Log10-transformed breadth and depth values were compared by one-way ANOVA with Sidak's multiple comparisons tests. TCRdb's version of the immuneACCESS table is confined to in-frame rearrangements and falls short of the full clone set. An unresolved V gene accounts for under half of the shortfall where checked; the remainder is of unknown origin. That table furnishes V, J and clone size, whereas the DNA furnished D and trimming. A total of tens of thousands of clones appear in this sample, about nine tenths of them only once. Of the sample, 22% is held by the ten largest clones.

This receptor was taken from an adult in good health. Sequencing was performed on peripheral blood, taken on day 0 of AZD1222 vaccination. The chain is encoded by TRBV7-8 joined to TRBJ2-7, with TRBD2 identical over 8 junction bases. The DNA sequence is given as TGTGCCAGCAGCCCGCCGGGAGGGGGCTACGAGCAGTACTTC. Its translation is CASSPPGGGYEQYF. The CDR3 plus the reference TRBV7-8 and TRBJ2-7 genes for the other parts give the full variable domain: GAGVSQSPRYKVAKRGQDVALRCDPISGHVSLFWYQQALGQGPEFLTYFQNEAQLDKSGLPSDRFFAERPEGSVSTLKIQRTQQEDSAVYLCASSPPGGGYEQYFGPGTRLTVT.